These 5 T cell receptor beta chains originate from one sample sequenced in a study of blood T cell repertoires in COVID-19. Produced via immunoSEQ multiplex PCR; TCRdb's table is partial and in-frame only. The data contain around 29,000 clones, roughly 89% of them singletons. The sample consisted of peripheral blood. Every receptor here comes from a man aged 65 to 85 with active COVID-19.

The gene calls are TRBV27 and TRBJ1-6, with TRBD1 matching 7 bases. CDR3 size: 15 residues. The germline V gene encodes CDR1 MNHEY and CDR2 SMNVEV (reference sequence). V gave up 6 bases and J gave up 7 bases; unmatched junction bases: 9. The CDR3 region has the DNA TGTGCCAGCAGATCTACAGGGGCGGGGAATTCACCCCTCCACTTT. Its protein is CASRSTGAGNSPLHF.

This chain joins TRBV9 and TRBJ2-5, with 8 positions matching TRBD1. Germline-derived CDR1 and CDR2 are SGDLS and YYNGEE. CDR3 length: 16 amino acids. The trim removed 2 bases at V and 5 bases at J, leaving 11 bases unmatched. This CDR3 reads CASSVGQGGISETQYF. CDR3 DNA sequence: TGTGCCAGCAGCGTTGGACAGGGAGGAATCTCCGAGACCCAGTACTTC.

The J gene is TRBJ2-1, the V gene TRBV5-8; 10 bases align to TRBD2. Losses at the gene ends were 6 bases for V and 8 bases for J; bases not matched to a gene: 14. This CDR3 contains 16 residues. CDR1 and CDR2 from the germline V gene are SGHTS and YDEGEE. CDR3 sequence (DNA): TGTGCCAGCAAGGCGGTCCTAGCGGGAGATTTTTATGAGCAGTTCTTC. Amino acids: CASKAVLAGDFYEQFF.

This chain uses TRBV6-4 with TRBJ2-3; 7 positions agree with TRBD1. Trimming at V came to 6 bases and at J to 1 base, leaving 7 bases not matched to a gene. CDR1 and CDR2 (germline): MRHNA, SNTAGT. The CDR3 consists of 15 residues. CDR3: CASSPRGQGTDTQYF. DNA for the CDR3: TGTGCCAGCAGCCCCAGAGGACAGGGCACAGATACGCAGTATTTT.

The chain employs TRBV19 and TRBJ2-3; no definite D call. This CDR3 has 15 amino acids. Germline lookup yields CDR1 LNHDA and CDR2 SQIVND (reference sequence). V lost 3 bases, J lost 5 bases, and 15 bases lay in between. CDR3 sequence: CASSMQALSGDTQYF. CDR3 nucleotides: TGTGCCAGTAGTATGCAGGCCTTATCAGGAGATACGCAGTATTTT. Looking up the rest from reference TRBV19 and TRBJ2-3 gives the full variable domain: DGGITQSPKYLFRKEGQNVTLSCEQNLNHDAMYWYRQDPGQGLRLIYYSQIVNDFQKGDIAEGYSVSREKKESFPLTVTSAQKNPTAFYLCASSMQALSGDTQYFGPGTRLTVL.